This is a list of T cell receptor beta chains from one sample in a study of cytomegalovirus exposure and HLA in healthy donors. TCRdb's table, derived via immunoSEQ multiplex PCR, lists solely in-frame clones and lacks some. Counted here are 100,000 to 150,000 clones, roughly 78% occurring once; the ten biggest clones make up more than 3%. The sample was PBMCs. The source of these receptors is a man between 25 and 39 years old in good health and CMV-seronegative. CDR3s include the opening cysteine and the closing phenylalanine or tryptophan. A D gene is named only where the DNA matches it firmly. For some rows the clone size is stated as once, few or many, or as a class when expanded; others skip it.

d_gene: .; j_gene: TRBJ1-3; v_gene: TRBV9; abundance: .; CDR3aa: CASSETPGIVGNTIYF; CDR3nt: TGTGCCAGCAGCGAGACCCCAGGCATAGTTGGAAACACCATATATTTT
d_gene: .; j_gene: TRBJ1-1; v_gene: TRBV2; abundance: .; CDR3aa: CASSEWQFVEAFF; CDR3nt: TGTGCCAGCAGTGAATGGCAGTTTGTGGAAGCTTTCTTT
d_gene: TRBD1; j_gene: TRBJ2-2; v_gene: TRBV6-4; abundance: .; CDR3aa: CASSPGQGDTGELFF; CDR3nt: TGTGCCAGCAGTCCGGGACAGGGAGACACCGGGGAGCTGTTTTTT
d_gene: .; j_gene: TRBJ2-5; v_gene: TRBV5-1; abundance: once; CDR3aa: CASSVSQETQYF; CDR3nt: TGCGCCAGCAGCGTCAGCCAAGAGACCCAGTACTTC
d_gene: TRBD1; j_gene: TRBJ1-1; v_gene: TRBV28; abundance: .; CDR3aa: CASSSPGGIGNTEAFF; CDR3nt: TGTGCCAGCAGTAGCCCAGGGGGCATAGGGAACACTGAAGCTTTCTTT
d_gene: .; j_gene: TRBJ2-7; v_gene: TRBV5-1; abundance: once; CDR3aa: CASSFGLQYEQYF; CDR3nt: TGCGCCAGCAGCTTCGGACTCCAATACGAGCAGTACTTC
d_gene: TRBD1; j_gene: TRBJ2-7; v_gene: TRBV28; abundance: .; CDR3aa: CASIPGQGAEQYF; CDR3nt: TGTGCCAGCATTCCGGGACAGGGGGCCGAGCAGTACTTC
d_gene: .; j_gene: TRBJ2-7; v_gene: TRBV11-2; abundance: .; CDR3aa: CASSPGTGGNEQYF; CDR3nt: TGTGCCAGCAGCCCCGGGACGGGGGGCAACGAGCAGTACTTC
d_gene: .; j_gene: TRBJ1-2; v_gene: TRBV6-6; abundance: .; CDR3aa: CASSYSGRGGGYTF; CDR3nt: TGTGCCAGCAGTTACTCGGGCAGGGGTGGTGGCTACACCTTC
d_gene: TRBD2; j_gene: TRBJ2-3; v_gene: TRBV19; abundance: .; CDR3aa: CASSIGRGKRGGSTDTQYF; CDR3nt: TGTGCCAGTAGTATAGGACGTGGGAAGCGGGGGGGTAGCACAGATACGCAGTATTTT
d_gene: .; j_gene: TRBJ1-1; v_gene: TRBV7-7; abundance: .; CDR3aa: CASSRRHDTEAFF; CDR3nt: TGTGCCAGCAGCCGTAGACACGACACTGAAGCTTTCTTT
d_gene: .; j_gene: TRBJ2-7; v_gene: TRBV27; abundance: .; CDR3aa: CASSRRSGVYEQYF; CDR3nt: TGTGCCAGCAGTCGGCGGTCAGGGGTGTACGAGCAGTACTTC
d_gene: TRBD2; j_gene: TRBJ2-1; v_gene: TRBV30; abundance: .; CDR3aa: CAWRGTSGGSGEQFF; CDR3nt: TGTGCCTGGAGGGGGACTAGCGGGGGGTCTGGTGAGCAGTTCTTC
d_gene: .; j_gene: TRBJ1-2; v_gene: TRBV7-2; abundance: .; CDR3aa: CASSPGQGRDGYTF; CDR3nt: TGTGCCAGCAGCCCCGGACAAGGAAGAGACGGCTACACCTTC
d_gene: .; j_gene: TRBJ2-2; v_gene: TRBV9; abundance: .; CDR3aa: CASSVGGNTGELFF; CDR3nt: TGTGCCAGCAGCGTTGGGGGCAACACCGGGGAGCTGTTTTTT
d_gene: .; j_gene: TRBJ2-7; v_gene: TRBV29-1; abundance: .; CDR3aa: CSNPGRPYEQYF; CDR3nt: TGCAGCAACCCCGGGAGACCCTACGAGCAGTACTTC
d_gene: TRBD2; j_gene: TRBJ2-4; v_gene: TRBV9; abundance: .; CDR3aa: CASSSTLAGSIQYF; CDR3nt: TGTGCCAGCAGCTCCACCTTAGCGGGGAGCATTCAGTACTTC
d_gene: .; j_gene: TRBJ1-2; v_gene: TRBV10-3; abundance: once; CDR3aa: CAISETGFYGYTF; CDR3nt: TGTGCCATCAGTGAGACAGGCTTCTATGGCTACACCTTC
d_gene: .; j_gene: TRBJ2-4; v_gene: TRBV7-2; abundance: .; CDR3aa: CASSLGQGGIQYF; CDR3nt: TGTGCCAGCAGCTTAGGGCAGGGCGGCATTCAGTACTTC
d_gene: .; j_gene: TRBJ1-1; v_gene: TRBV9; abundance: few; CDR3aa: CASSPRSGGHTEAFF; CDR3nt: TGTGCCAGCAGCCCCCGGAGCGGGGGGCACACTGAAGCTTTCTTT
d_gene: .; j_gene: TRBJ2-1; v_gene: TRBV19; abundance: .; CDR3aa: CARRGPGGLSHEQFF; CDR3nt: TGTGCCAGGAGGGGACCGGGGGGCCTGTCCCATGAGCAGTTCTTC
d_gene: .; j_gene: TRBJ2-1; v_gene: TRBV2; abundance: .; CDR3aa: CATSLRGGPIEQFF; CDR3nt: TGTGCCACCTCCCTGAGGGGGGGGCCTATTGAGCAGTTCTTC
d_gene: TRBD1; j_gene: TRBJ2-5; v_gene: TRBV7-9; abundance: few; CDR3aa: CASRTKGAQTQYF; CDR3nt: TGTGCCAGCAGGACCAAGGGGGCCCAGACCCAGTACTTC
d_gene: TRBD1; j_gene: TRBJ1-4; v_gene: TRBV5-1; abundance: .; CDR3aa: CASKRTGRYATNEKLFF; CDR3nt: TGCGCCAGCAAGAGGACAGGCCGTTATGCAACTAATGAAAAACTGTTTTTT
d_gene: .; j_gene: TRBJ2-7; v_gene: TRBV7-3; abundance: .; CDR3aa: CASSLTGLVTYEQYF; CDR3nt: TGTGCCAGCAGCCTAACCGGCCTAGTAACCTACGAGCAGTACTTC
d_gene: .; j_gene: TRBJ2-7; v_gene: TRBV25-1; abundance: .; CDR3aa: CASRGQFRGEQYF; CDR3nt: TGTGCCAGCAGAGGACAGTTTCGCGGCGAGCAGTACTTC
d_gene: TRBD1; j_gene: TRBJ1-2; v_gene: TRBV30; abundance: few; CDR3aa: CAKGQGGYYGYTF; CDR3nt: TGTGCCAAGGGACAGGGGGGATACTATGGCTACACCTTC
d_gene: .; j_gene: TRBJ2-3; v_gene: TRBV27; abundance: .; CDR3aa: CASSPSQGGEDTQYF; CDR3nt: TGTGCCAGCAGTCCCTCCCAGGGGGGCGAAGATACGCAGTATTTT
d_gene: .; j_gene: TRBJ2-5; v_gene: TRBV6-4; abundance: .; CDR3aa: CASEEGTGETQYF; CDR3nt: TGTGCCAGCGAGGAGGGGACCGGGGAGACCCAGTACTTC
d_gene: TRBD1; j_gene: TRBJ1-1; v_gene: TRBV6-6; abundance: .; CDR3aa: CASRAQGLNTEAFF; CDR3nt: TGTGCCAGCAGGGCACAGGGGTTAAACACTGAAGCTTTCTTT
d_gene: TRBD1; j_gene: TRBJ2-2; v_gene: TRBV7-2; abundance: .; CDR3aa: CASSLWGQGANTGELFF; CDR3nt: TGTGCCAGCAGTTTGTGGGGACAGGGCGCGAACACCGGGGAGCTGTTTTTT
d_gene: .; j_gene: TRBJ1-5; v_gene: TRBV4-3; abundance: few; CDR3aa: CASSLRQSSNQPQHF; CDR3nt: TGCGCCAGCAGCCTGCGACAGAGTAGCAATCAGCCCCAGCATTTT
d_gene: TRBD1; j_gene: TRBJ2-7; v_gene: TRBV7-9; abundance: once; CDR3aa: CSSSLVSTGGYEQYF; CDR3nt: TGTTCCAGCAGCTTAGTCTCGACAGGGGGCTACGAGCAGTACTTC
d_gene: TRBD1; j_gene: TRBJ2-1; v_gene: TRBV7-7; abundance: .; CDR3aa: CASSMGQGLQEFF; CDR3nt: TGTGCCAGCAGCATGGGACAGGGCCTTCAGGAGTTCTTC
d_gene: .; j_gene: TRBJ2-7; v_gene: TRBV2; abundance: once; CDR3aa: CASQQNFSYEQYF; CDR3nt: TGTGCCAGCCAACAGAATTTCTCCTACGAGCAGTACTTC
d_gene: .; j_gene: TRBJ2-3; v_gene: TRBV9; abundance: few; CDR3aa: CASSVSRGDTQYF; CDR3nt: TGTGCCAGCAGCGTCTCCCGAGGAGATACGCAGTATTTT
d_gene: .; j_gene: TRBJ1-5; v_gene: TRBV21-1; abundance: once; CDR3aa: CASSRFRTGVNQPQHF; CDR3nt: TGTGCCAGCAGCAGATTCCGGACAGGGGTGAATCAGCCCCAGCATTTT
d_gene: TRBD1; j_gene: TRBJ1-3; v_gene: TRBV11-2; abundance: .; CDR3aa: CASSLAGDSLSGNTIYF; CDR3nt: TGTGCCAGCAGCTTAGCGGGGGACAGCCTCTCTGGAAACACCATATATTTT
d_gene: TRBD1; j_gene: TRBJ1-4; v_gene: TRBV19; abundance: .; CDR3aa: CASSISGTGGEKLFF; CDR3nt: TGTGCCAGTAGTATATCGGGGACAGGGGGCGAAAAACTGTTTTTT
d_gene: TRBD1; j_gene: TRBJ1-1; v_gene: TRBV25-1; abundance: .; CDR3aa: CASSEAGTAFTEAFF; CDR3nt: TGTGCCAGCAGTGAAGCCGGGACAGCCTTCACTGAAGCTTTCTTT
d_gene: .; j_gene: TRBJ1-3; v_gene: TRBV21-1; abundance: .; CDR3aa: CASSKAERRFSSGNTIYF; CDR3nt: TGTGCCAGCAGCAAAGCGGAGAGACGATTCAGCTCTGGAAACACCATATATTTT
d_gene: TRBD1; j_gene: TRBJ2-7; v_gene: TRBV5-4; abundance: .; CDR3aa: CASSLDRGEQYF; CDR3nt: TGTGCCAGCAGCTTAGACAGGGGTGAGCAGTACTTC
d_gene: TRBD1; j_gene: TRBJ2-7; v_gene: TRBV27; abundance: .; CDR3aa: CASSLWGQGLYEQYF; CDR3nt: TGTGCCAGCAGTTTATGGGGACAGGGTTTATACGAGCAGTACTTC
d_gene: TRBD2; j_gene: TRBJ2-1; v_gene: TRBV15; abundance: once; CDR3aa: CATTGRGGPNEQFF; CDR3nt: TGTGCCACCACGGGGCGGGGGGGCCCCAATGAGCAGTTCTTC
d_gene: .; j_gene: TRBJ1-5; v_gene: TRBV5-6; abundance: .; CDR3aa: CASSLAIGGSNQPQHF; CDR3nt: TGTGCCAGCAGCTTAGCAATAGGGGGTAGCAATCAGCCCCAGCATTTT
d_gene: TRBD1; j_gene: TRBJ2-3; v_gene: TRBV15; abundance: .; CDR3aa: CATSRDPGGPDTQYF; CDR3nt: TGTGCCACCAGCAGAGATCCAGGGGGTCCAGATACGCAGTATTTT
d_gene: TRBD1; j_gene: TRBJ2-2; v_gene: TRBV7-8; abundance: .; CDR3aa: CASSARDRGTGELFF; CDR3nt: TGTGCCAGCAGCGCCAGGGACAGGGGCACCGGGGAGCTGTTTTTT
d_gene: .; j_gene: TRBJ1-1; v_gene: TRBV4-1; abundance: .; CDR3aa: CASSQIDTRTEAFF; CDR3nt: TGCGCCAGCAGCCAAATAGATACGCGCACTGAAGCTTTCTTT
d_gene: TRBD1; j_gene: TRBJ2-7; v_gene: TRBV9; abundance: .; CDR3aa: CASSADRGSYEQYF; CDR3nt: TGTGCCAGCAGCGCGGACAGGGGTAGCTACGAGCAGTACTTC
d_gene: TRBD2; j_gene: TRBJ2-1; v_gene: TRBV9; abundance: .; CDR3aa: CASSDLAGGQFF; CDR3nt: TGTGCCAGCAGCGACCTAGCGGGGGGTCAGTTCTTC
d_gene: TRBD2; j_gene: TRBJ2-3; v_gene: TRBV7-3; abundance: once; CDR3aa: CASSLTHGLAGPPDTQYF; CDR3nt: TGTGCCAGCAGCTTAACCCACGGGCTAGCGGGGCCGCCAGATACGCAGTATTTT
d_gene: TRBD1; j_gene: TRBJ2-7; v_gene: TRBV28; abundance: .; CDR3aa: CASSYDRGSYEQYF; CDR3nt: TGTGCCAGCAGTTACGACAGGGGCTCCTACGAGCAGTACTTC
d_gene: TRBD2; j_gene: TRBJ2-7; v_gene: TRBV28; abundance: once; CDR3aa: CASSLTGLAGSYEQYF; CDR3nt: TGTGCCAGCAGTTTAACGGGCCTAGCGGGATCCTACGAGCAGTACTTC
d_gene: .; j_gene: TRBJ1-5; v_gene: TRBV28; abundance: .; CDR3aa: CASSSYRWGELSLRQPQHF; CDR3nt: TGTGCCAGCAGTTCCTATCGGTGGGGCGAGTTGTCTCTGCGTCAGCCCCAGCATTTT
d_gene: .; j_gene: TRBJ2-7; v_gene: TRBV4-2; abundance: .; CDR3aa: CASSQGGSAIYEQYF; CDR3nt: TGTGCCAGCAGCCAAGGGGGTAGCGCAATCTACGAGCAGTACTTC
d_gene: .; j_gene: TRBJ1-4; v_gene: TRBV13; abundance: .; CDR3aa: CASSFEASGKLFF; CDR3nt: TGTGCCAGCAGCTTTGAGGCGAGTGGGAAACTGTTTTTT
d_gene: TRBD2; j_gene: TRBJ2-1; v_gene: TRBV4-2; abundance: .; CDR3aa: CASSLSGGLSYNEQFF; CDR3nt: TGTGCCAGCAGCCTTAGCGGGGGGCTCTCCTACAATGAGCAGTTCTTC
d_gene: .; j_gene: TRBJ2-7; v_gene: TRBV4-3; abundance: few; CDR3aa: CASSQDLVQYSEQYF; CDR3nt: TGCGCCAGCAGCCAAGACCTCGTACAGTATAGCGAGCAGTACTTC